The rows below give T cell receptor beta chains drawn from one sample of a study of vaccination effects on CD4 cells after COVID-19. The protocol was immunoSEQ multiplex PCR, while the TCRdb copy is restricted to in-frame clones and leaves out a portion. Here the sample spans roughly 20,000 clones, approximately 70% being singletons. These receptors lack a known antigen. The sequencing used CD4+ T cells from PBMCs cultured with HCoV-NL63 spike peptides, collected after COVID-19 vaccination. These TCRs come from a human donor who received a COVID-19 vaccine. CDR3s include the opening cysteine and the closing phenylalanine or tryptophan. D genes are given only for firm matches. The listing skips clone size in some rows; elsewhere it reads once, few, many or a size class.

TRBD1	TRBV6-5	TRBJ2-7	.	CASSPPGTALYEQYF	TGTGCCAGCAGTCCCCCCGGGACAGCTCTATACGAGCAGTACTTC
.	TRBV12-3/TRBV12-4	TRBJ1-2	.	CASSFGQGERYTF	TGTGCCAGCAGTTTCGGCCAGGGTGAGCGGTACACCTTC
.	TRBV6-5	TRBJ1-2	.	CASRGSANNYGYTF	TGTGCCAGCAGGGGATCCGCCAATAACTATGGCTACACCTTC
TRBD2	TRBV5-1	TRBJ2-1	.	CASEPSGVSNEQFF	TGCGCCAGCGAACCCAGCGGGGTGAGCAATGAGCAGTTCTTC
TRBD1	TRBV6-4	TRBJ1-2	.	CASSDEGAGGYGYTF	TGTGCCAGCAGTGACGAGGGGGCTGGGGGCTATGGCTACACCTTC
TRBD1	TRBV5-1	TRBJ1-2	.	CASSSRTGQGGYTF	TGCGCCAGCAGCTCCAGGACAGGGCAAGGGGGCTACACCTTC
TRBD2	TRBV13	TRBJ2-5	.	CASSSRTSGLQETQYF	TGTGCCAGCAGCTCCCGGACTAGCGGGCTGCAAGAGACCCAGTACTTC
.	TRBV12-3/TRBV12-4	TRBJ2-3	.	CASMGGGGDTQYF	TGTGCCAGCATGGGGGGAGGGGGAGATACGCAGTATTTT
.	TRBV19	TRBJ1-2	.	CASSIVQAGYYGYTF	TGTGCCAGTAGTATAGTCCAGGCAGGGTACTATGGCTACACCTTC
.	TRBV12-3/TRBV12-4	TRBJ1-2	.	CASSPSQGSGYTF	TGTGCCAGCAGTCCGAGTCAGGGGTCGGGCTACACCTTC
.	TRBV11-1	TRBJ2-7	.	CASSLGPEYEQYF	TGTGCCAGCAGCTTAGGCCCAGAATACGAGCAGTACTTC
.	TRBV19	TRBJ2-1	once	CASSIDSSRVSSYNEQFF	TGTGCCAGTAGTATAGATTCTTCCCGGGTAAGCTCCTACAATGAGCAGTTCTTC
.	TRBV5-5	TRBJ2-1	.	CASSIGGNEQFF	TGTGCCAGCAGCATTGGGGGGAATGAGCAGTTCTTC
.	TRBV5-1	TRBJ2-3	once	CASRPDFSHMRDTQYF	TGCGCCAGCAGGCCCGACTTTAGCCATATGAGAGATACGCAGTATTTT
TRBD1	TRBV4-1	TRBJ1-1	.	CASSHQGVDTEAFF	TGCGCCAGCAGCCATCAGGGGGTGGACACTGAAGCTTTCTTT
TRBD1	TRBV6-1	TRBJ1-2	few	CASSDPGQGHGYTF	TGTGCCAGCAGTGACCCGGGACAGGGACATGGCTACACCTTC
.	TRBV25-1	TRBJ2-7	.	CASSPPEEVDSYEQYF	TGTGCCAGCAGTCCCCCCGAGGAGGTAGACTCCTACGAGCAGTACTTC
TRBD2	TRBV9	TRBJ2-1	.	CASSVGTSGVYEQFF	TGTGCCAGCAGCGTCGGGACTAGCGGGGTTTATGAGCAGTTCTTC
.	TRBV6-5	TRBJ2-2	.	CASRREGTGELFF	TGTGCCAGCAGGCGAGAGGGAACCGGGGAGCTGTTTTTT
.	TRBV19	TRBJ1-5	.	CASMWEGNQPQHF	TGTGCCAGTATGTGGGAGGGCAATCAGCCCCAGCATTTT
TRBD1	TRBV19	TRBJ2-4	.	CASSDRGYGNIQYF	TGTGCCAGTAGTGACAGGGGGTACGGAAACATTCAGTACTTC
TRBD2	TRBV5-1	TRBJ2-3	.	CASSLVAGGRADTQYF	TGCGCCAGCAGCTTGGTTGCGGGGGGGCGGGCAGATACGCAGTATTTT
.	TRBV7-2	TRBJ1-5	.	CASSLPGNQPQHF	TGTGCCAGCAGCTTACCGGGGAATCAGCCCCAGCATTTT
TRBD1	TRBV7-9	TRBJ1-4	.	CASSRTQGVEEKLFF	TGTGCCAGCAGTCGAACTCAGGGGGTAGAGGAAAAACTGTTTTTT
.	TRBV18	TRBJ2-3	.	CASSPAGNTDTQYF	TGTGCCAGCTCACCAGCCGGGAACACAGATACGCAGTATTTT
TRBD1	TRBV5-6	TRBJ1-2	.	CASSLNRGAGYTF	TGTGCCAGCAGCTTGAACAGGGGGGCTGGCTACACCTTC
TRBD2	TRBV4-1	TRBJ2-7	.	CASSPSDGRLAGVGEQYF	TGCGCCAGCAGCCCATCGGACGGCCGACTAGCGGGAGTGGGTGAGCAGTACTTC
TRBD1	TRBV5-1	TRBJ1-1	.	CASSWDRANTEAFF	TGCGCCAGCAGTTGGGACAGGGCCAACACTGAAGCTTTCTTT
TRBD2	TRBV19	TRBJ2-7	.	CASSRGGSSYEQYF	TGTGCCAGTAGTAGGGGCGGGAGCTCCTACGAGCAGTACTTC
TRBD1	TRBV6-5	TRBJ2-7	.	CASTTGITYEQYF	TGTGCCAGCACGACAGGGATTACTTACGAGCAGTACTTC
.	TRBV5-1	TRBJ2-7	.	CASSLGGGTSYEQYF	TGCGCCAGCAGCTTGGGCGGGGGCACCTCCTACGAGCAGTACTTC
.	TRBV2	TRBJ1-2	.	CASSEFPTRTGDYGYTF	TGTGCCAGCAGTGAATTTCCGACGAGGACGGGGGACTATGGCTACACCTTC
.	TRBV30	TRBJ2-6	.	CAWSAGLGVSGANVLTF	TGTGCCTGGAGCGCCGGGTTAGGGGTTTCTGGGGCCAACGTCCTGACTTTC
TRBD1	TRBV14	TRBJ1-2	once	CASSHFWDRGDNYGYTF	TGTGCCAGCAGCCACTTCTGGGACAGGGGGGATAACTATGGCTACACCTTC
.	TRBV14	TRBJ1-2	.	CASSPAQVPWGYTF	TGTGCCAGCAGCCCAGCCCAAGTTCCCTGGGGCTACACCTTC
.	TRBV5-1	TRBJ1-1	.	CASSSTVGNTEAFF	TGCGCCAGCAGCTCCACCGTCGGGAACACTGAAGCTTTCTTT
TRBD2	TRBV9	TRBJ2-3	.	CASSDPGLAVWLGTDTQYF	TGTGCCAGCAGCGATCCGGGACTAGCGGTATGGTTAGGGACAGATACGCAGTATTTT
TRBD1	TRBV6-1	TRBJ2-1	.	CASSEQGATYNEQFF	TGTGCCAGCAGTGAACAGGGGGCGACCTACAATGAGCAGTTCTTC
.	TRBV6-5	TRBJ1-5	.	CASSSGASQPQHF	TGTGCCAGCAGTTCAGGTGCGTCCCAGCCCCAGCATTTT
TRBD2	TRBV14	TRBJ2-1	.	CASSQRGGLAGAEQFF	TGTGCCAGCAGCCAAAGAGGGGGACTAGCGGGAGCAGAGCAGTTCTTC
TRBD2	TRBV19	TRBJ2-3	.	CASSIRLAGSTDTQYF	TGTGCCAGTAGTATAAGGCTAGCGGGGAGCACAGATACGCAGTATTTT
.	TRBV29-1	TRBJ1-1	.	CSVRGTQRSEAFF	TGCAGCGTGCGGGGGACCCAGCGCAGTGAAGCTTTCTTT
.	TRBV28	TRBJ1-3	.	CASSSMLGGGNTIYF	TGTGCCAGCAGTTCCATGCTCGGCGGTGGAAACACCATATATTTT
TRBD1	TRBV2	TRBJ1-4	.	CASRDRVENEKLFF	TGTGCCAGCAGGGACAGGGTGGAGAATGAAAAACTGTTTTTT
.	TRBV5-1	TRBJ2-6	.	CASSLAGSGANVLTF	TGCGCCAGCAGCTTGGCGGGGTCCGGGGCCAACGTCCTGACTTTC
.	TRBV4-2	TRBJ1-1	.	CASSQDIGGSRAFF	TGTGCCAGCAGCCAAGATATTGGAGGGAGTCGGGCTTTCTTT
TRBD1	TRBV11-2	TRBJ2-1	.	CASSPGTGAYNEQFF	TGTGCCAGCAGCCCCGGGACAGGGGCCTACAATGAGCAGTTCTTC
.	TRBV11-1	TRBJ1-3	.	CASSVWDSGNTIYF	TGTGCCAGCAGCGTTTGGGACTCTGGAAACACCATATATTTT
.	TRBV10-3	TRBJ1-1	.	CAISEGLGNTEAFF	TGTGCCATCAGTGAAGGTTTGGGGAACACTGAAGCTTTCTTT
.	TRBV7-9	TRBJ1-6	.	CASSSLEGVNSPLHF	TGTGCCAGCAGCTCCCTGGAGGGTGTTAATTCACCCCTCCACTTT
.	TRBV5-1	TRBJ2-3	once	CASSPDGRSTDTQYF	TGCGCCAGCAGCCCCGACGGGAGATCCACAGATACGCAGTATTTT
.	TRBV4-1	TRBJ1-3	.	CASSQHGVGGNTIYF	TGCGCCAGCAGCCAACACGGGGTCGGTGGAAACACCATATATTTT
TRBD1	TRBV5-5	TRBJ2-7	.	CASRLQISNRGQWYYEQYF	TGTGCCAGCAGATTACAGATTAGTAACAGGGGGCAATGGTACTACGAGCAGTACTTC
TRBD2	TRBV9	TRBJ2-3	.	CASSASLAGTDTQYF	TGTGCCAGCAGCGCCTCGCTAGCGGGGACAGATACGCAGTATTTT
TRBD1	TRBV7-6	TRBJ1-3	few	CASSFGQGYGNTIYF	TGTGCCAGCAGCTTCGGACAGGGCTACGGAAACACCATATATTTT
TRBD1	TRBV2	TRBJ1-5	.	CASSGQGGGNQPQHF	TGTGCCAGCAGTGGACAGGGCGGTGGCAATCAGCCCCAGCATTTT
TRBD2	TRBV4-1	TRBJ2-4	.	CASSPGLAGGQVKNIQYF	TGCGCCAGCAGCCCGGGACTAGCGGGGGGGCAGGTCAAAAACATTCAGTACTTC
TRBD1	TRBV5-5	TRBJ2-5	few	CASSPGQGQETQYF	TGTGCCAGCAGCCCCGGACAGGGGCAAGAGACCCAGTACTTC
.	TRBV18	TRBJ1-1	.	CASSHMNTEAFF	TGTGCCAGCTCCCATATGAACACTGAAGCTTTCTTT
.	TRBV19	TRBJ2-5	.	CASSRRAGAETQYF	TGTGCCAGTAGCCGCCGGGCGGGGGCAGAGACCCAGTACTTC